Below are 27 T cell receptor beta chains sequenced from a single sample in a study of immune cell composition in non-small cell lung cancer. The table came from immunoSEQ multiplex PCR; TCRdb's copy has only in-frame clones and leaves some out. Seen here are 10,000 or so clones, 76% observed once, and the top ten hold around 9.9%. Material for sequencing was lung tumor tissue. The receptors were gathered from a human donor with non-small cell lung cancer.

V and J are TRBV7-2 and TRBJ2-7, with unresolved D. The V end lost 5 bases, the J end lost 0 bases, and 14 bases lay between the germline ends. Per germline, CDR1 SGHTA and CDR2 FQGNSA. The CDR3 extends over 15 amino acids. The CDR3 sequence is CASSPTHGRSYEQYF. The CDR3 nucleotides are TGTGCCAGCAGCCCGACTCACGGGCGCTCCTACGAGCAGTACTTC. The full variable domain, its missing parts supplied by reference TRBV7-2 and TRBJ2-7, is GAGVSQSPSNKVTEKGKDVELRCDPISGHTALYWYRQSLGQGLEFLIYFQGNSAPDKSGLPSDRFSAERTGGSVSTLTIQRTQQEDSAVYLCASSPTHGRSYEQYFGPGTRLTVT.

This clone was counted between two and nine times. In DNA form, the CDR3 reads TGTGCCAGTACGACAGGGGGCTATAATTCACCCCTCCACTTT. This codes for CASTTGGYNSPLHF. The chain employs TRBV19 and TRBJ1-6, with TRBD1 matching 9 bases. The CDR3 is made up of 14 amino acids. CDR1 is LNHDA and CDR2 is SQIVND in the germline V gene (reference sequence). Trimming at V came to 7 bases and at J to 3 bases, leaving 1 base not matched to a gene.

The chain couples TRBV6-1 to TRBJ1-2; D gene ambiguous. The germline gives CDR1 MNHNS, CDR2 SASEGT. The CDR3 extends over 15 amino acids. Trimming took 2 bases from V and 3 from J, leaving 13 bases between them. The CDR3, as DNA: TGTGCCAGCAGTGAAAACCAGCTGACTTACTATGGCTACACCTTC. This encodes CASSENQLTYYGYTF.

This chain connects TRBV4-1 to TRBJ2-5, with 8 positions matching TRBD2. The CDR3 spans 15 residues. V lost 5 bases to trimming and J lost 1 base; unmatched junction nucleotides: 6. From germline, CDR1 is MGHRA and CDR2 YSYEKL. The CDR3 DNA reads TGCGCCAGCAGCTCGGGAGGGGTTATCCAAGAGACCCAGTACTTC. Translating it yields CASSSGGVIQETQYF.

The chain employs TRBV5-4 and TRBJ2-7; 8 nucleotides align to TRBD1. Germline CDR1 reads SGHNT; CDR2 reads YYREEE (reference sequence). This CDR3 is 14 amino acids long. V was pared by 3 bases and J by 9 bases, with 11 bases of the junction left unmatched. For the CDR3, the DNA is TGTGCCAGCAGCTACGACGCCGGACAGGGACGGCAGTACTTC. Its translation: CASSYDAGQGRQYF.

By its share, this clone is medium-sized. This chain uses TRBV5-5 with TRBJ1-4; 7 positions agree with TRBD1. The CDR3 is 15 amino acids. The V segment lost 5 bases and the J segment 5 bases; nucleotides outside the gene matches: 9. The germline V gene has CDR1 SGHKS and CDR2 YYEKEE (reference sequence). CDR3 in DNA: TGTGCCAGCAGTAACCGACAGGGTCTAAATGAAAAACTGTTTTTT. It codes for CASSNRQGLNEKLFF.

The CDR3 nucleotides are TGTGCCAGCACGCCTGATGTACCTAGCGGGACCCAGTACTTC. Protein: CASTPDVPSGTQYF. The gene calls are TRBV6-5 and TRBJ2-5; 7 nucleotides agree with TRBD2. Germline CDR1 and CDR2: MNHEY and SVGAGI. This CDR3 region has 14 residues. J gave up 7 bases and V 7 bases, and 12 bases lay outside the gene matches.

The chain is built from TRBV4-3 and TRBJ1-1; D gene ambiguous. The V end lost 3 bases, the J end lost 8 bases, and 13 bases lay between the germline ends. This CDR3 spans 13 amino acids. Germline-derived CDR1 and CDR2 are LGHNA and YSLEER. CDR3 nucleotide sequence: TGCGCCAGCAGCCATAGTGGGTCTGGGGAAGCTTTCTTT. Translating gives CASSHSGSGEAFF.

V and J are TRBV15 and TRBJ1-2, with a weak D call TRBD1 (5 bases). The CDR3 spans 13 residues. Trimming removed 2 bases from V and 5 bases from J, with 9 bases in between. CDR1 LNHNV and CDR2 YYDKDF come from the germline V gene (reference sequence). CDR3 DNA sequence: TGTGCCACCAGCAGACAGGGAGGGTATGGCTACACCTTC. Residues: CATSRQGGYGYTF.

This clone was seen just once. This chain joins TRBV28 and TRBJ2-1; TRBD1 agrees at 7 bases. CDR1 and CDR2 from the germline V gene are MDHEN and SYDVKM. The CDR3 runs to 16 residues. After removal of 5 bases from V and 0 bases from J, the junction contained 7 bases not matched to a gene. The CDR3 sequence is CASSPLGQSSYNEQFF. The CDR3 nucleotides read TGTGCCAGCAGTCCGTTGGGACAGAGCTCCTACAATGAGCAGTTCTTC.

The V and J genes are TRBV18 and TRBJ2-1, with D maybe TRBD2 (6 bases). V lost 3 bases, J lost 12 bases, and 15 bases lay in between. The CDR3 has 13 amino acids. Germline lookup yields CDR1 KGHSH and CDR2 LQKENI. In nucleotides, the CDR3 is TGTGCCAGCTCACCTCCTAGCGATAGGCGGCAGTTCTTC. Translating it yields CASSPPSDRRQFF.

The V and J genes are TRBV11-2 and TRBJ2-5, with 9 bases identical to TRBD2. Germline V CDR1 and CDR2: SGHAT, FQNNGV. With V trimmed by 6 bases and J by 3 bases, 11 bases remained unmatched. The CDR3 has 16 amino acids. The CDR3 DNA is TGTGCCAGCAGTCCTGGTAGCGGGGGCACGAAAGAGACCCAGTACTTC. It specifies CASSPGSGGTKETQYF.

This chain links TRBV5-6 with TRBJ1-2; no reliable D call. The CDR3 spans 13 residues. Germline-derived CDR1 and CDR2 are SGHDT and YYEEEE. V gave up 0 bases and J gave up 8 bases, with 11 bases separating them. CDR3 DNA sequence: TGTGCCAGCAGCTTGGCGGGAGCGCTGGGCTACACCTTC. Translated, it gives CASSLAGALGYTF.

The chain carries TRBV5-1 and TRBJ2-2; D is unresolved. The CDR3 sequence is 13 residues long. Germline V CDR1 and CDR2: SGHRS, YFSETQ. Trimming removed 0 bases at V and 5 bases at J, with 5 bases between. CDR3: CASSLAGTGELFF. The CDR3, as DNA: TGCGCCAGCAGCTTGGCCGGGACCGGGGAGCTGTTTTTT.

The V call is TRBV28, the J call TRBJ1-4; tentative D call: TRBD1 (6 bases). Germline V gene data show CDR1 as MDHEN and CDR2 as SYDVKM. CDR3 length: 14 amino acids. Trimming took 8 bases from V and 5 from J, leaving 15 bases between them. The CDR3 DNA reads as TGTGCCAGCCTCAGGGCGGGGGCGAATGAAAAACTGTTTTTT. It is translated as CASLRAGANEKLFF.

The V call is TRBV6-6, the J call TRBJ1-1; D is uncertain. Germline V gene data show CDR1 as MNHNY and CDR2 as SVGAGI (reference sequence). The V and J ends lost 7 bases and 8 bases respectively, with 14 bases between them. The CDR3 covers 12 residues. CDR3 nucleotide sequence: TGTGCCAGCACCCCATCTACAGTAGAAGCTTTCTTT. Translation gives CASTPSTVEAFF.

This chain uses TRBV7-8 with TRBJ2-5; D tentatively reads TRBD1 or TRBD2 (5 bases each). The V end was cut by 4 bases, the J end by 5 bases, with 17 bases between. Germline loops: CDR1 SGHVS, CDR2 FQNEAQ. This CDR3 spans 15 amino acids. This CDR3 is CASSSGTSHGETQYF. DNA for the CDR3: TGTGCCAGCAGCTCAGGGACGTCGCACGGGGAGACCCAGTACTTC.

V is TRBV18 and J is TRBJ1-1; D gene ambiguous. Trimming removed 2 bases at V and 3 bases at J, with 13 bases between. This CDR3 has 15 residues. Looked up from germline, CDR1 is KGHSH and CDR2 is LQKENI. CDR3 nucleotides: TGTGCCAGCTCACCATATAACAGTCGATACACTGAAGCTTTCTTT. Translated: CASSPYNSRYTEAFF.

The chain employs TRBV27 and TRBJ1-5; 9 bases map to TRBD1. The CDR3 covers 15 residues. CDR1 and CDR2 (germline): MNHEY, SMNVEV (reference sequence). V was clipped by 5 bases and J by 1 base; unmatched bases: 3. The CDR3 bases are TGTGCCAGCAGTCCCGACAGGGGGAGCAATCAGCCCCAGCATTTT. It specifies CASSPDRGSNQPQHF.

For the CDR3, the DNA is TGTGCCAGCAGCTTACTCTACGAGCAGTACTTC. Its translation: CASSLLYEQYF. The V gene is TRBV7-8, the J gene TRBJ2-7; no reliable D call. The CDR3 extends over 11 amino acids. CDR1 is SGHVS and CDR2 is FQNEAQ in the germline V gene. V was cut by 2 bases and J by 3 bases, with 2 bases left in between.

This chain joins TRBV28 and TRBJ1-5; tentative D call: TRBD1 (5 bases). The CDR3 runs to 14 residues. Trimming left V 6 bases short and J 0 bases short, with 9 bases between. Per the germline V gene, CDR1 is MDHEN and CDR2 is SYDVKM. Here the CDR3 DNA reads TGTGCCAGCAGGACAGAGTATAGCAATCAGCCCCAGCATTTT. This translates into CASRTEYSNQPQHF.

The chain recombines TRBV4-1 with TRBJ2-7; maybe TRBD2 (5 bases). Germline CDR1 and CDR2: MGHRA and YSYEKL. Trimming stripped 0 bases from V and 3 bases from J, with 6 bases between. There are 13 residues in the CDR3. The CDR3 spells CASSQEEGYEQYF. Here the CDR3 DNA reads TGCGCCAGCAGCCAAGAAGAGGGCTACGAGCAGTACTTC.

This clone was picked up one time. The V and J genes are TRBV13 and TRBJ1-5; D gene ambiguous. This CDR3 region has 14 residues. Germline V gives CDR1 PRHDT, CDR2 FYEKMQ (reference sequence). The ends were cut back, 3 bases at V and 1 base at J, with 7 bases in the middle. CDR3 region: CASSFGRSNQPQHF. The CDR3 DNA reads TGTGCCAGCAGCTTCGGCAGGAGCAATCAGCCCCAGCATTTT.

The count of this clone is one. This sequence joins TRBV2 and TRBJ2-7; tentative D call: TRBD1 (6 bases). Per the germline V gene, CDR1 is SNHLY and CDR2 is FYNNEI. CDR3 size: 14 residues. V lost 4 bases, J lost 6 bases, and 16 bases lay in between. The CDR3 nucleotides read TGTGCCAGCAGTGTACAGGGAAAAGGGGGCGAGCAGTACTTC. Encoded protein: CASSVQGKGGEQYF.

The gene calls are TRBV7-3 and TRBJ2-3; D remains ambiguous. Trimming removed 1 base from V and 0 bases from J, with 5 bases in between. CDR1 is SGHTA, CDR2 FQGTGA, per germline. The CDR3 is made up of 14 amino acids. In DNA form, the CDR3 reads TGTGCCAGCAGCTTAAGGGCTAGCACAGATACGCAGTATTTT. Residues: CASSLRASTDTQYF.

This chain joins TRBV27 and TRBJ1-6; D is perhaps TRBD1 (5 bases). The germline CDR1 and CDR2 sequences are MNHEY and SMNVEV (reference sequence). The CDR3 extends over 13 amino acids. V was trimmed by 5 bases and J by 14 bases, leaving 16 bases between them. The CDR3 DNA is TGTGCCAGCAGTCCTCGACAGACCGCGGCCCTCCACTTT. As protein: CASSPRQTAALHF.

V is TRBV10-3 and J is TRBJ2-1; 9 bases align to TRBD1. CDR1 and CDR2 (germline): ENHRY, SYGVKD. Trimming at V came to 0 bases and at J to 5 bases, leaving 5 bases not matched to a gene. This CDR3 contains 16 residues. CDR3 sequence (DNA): TGTGCCATCAGTGAGTCCACAGGGGGCGTAAACAATGAGCAGTTCTTC. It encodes CAISESTGGVNNEQFF.